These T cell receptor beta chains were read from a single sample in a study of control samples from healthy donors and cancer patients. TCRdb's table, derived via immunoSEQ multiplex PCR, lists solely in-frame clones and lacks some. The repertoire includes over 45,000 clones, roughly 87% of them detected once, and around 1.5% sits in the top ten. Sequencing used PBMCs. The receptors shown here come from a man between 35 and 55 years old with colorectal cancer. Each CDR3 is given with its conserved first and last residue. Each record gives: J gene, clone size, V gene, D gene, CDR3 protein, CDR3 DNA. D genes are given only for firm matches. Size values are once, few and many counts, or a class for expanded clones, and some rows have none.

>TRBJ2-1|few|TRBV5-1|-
CASSLGDNEQFF
TGCGCCAGCAGCTTGGGAGACAATGAGCAGTTCTTC
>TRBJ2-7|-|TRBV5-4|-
CASSLGSGLSYEQYF
TGTGCCAGCAGCTTGGGCTCAGGCCTCTCCTACGAGCAGTACTTC
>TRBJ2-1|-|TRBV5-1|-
CASNTWVSSYNEQFF
TGCGCCAGCAATACATGGGTTAGCTCCTACAATGAGCAGTTCTTC
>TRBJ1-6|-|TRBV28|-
CASSYPGQRGSPLHF
TGTGCCAGCAGTTACCCCGGACAGAGGGGTTCACCCCTCCACTTT
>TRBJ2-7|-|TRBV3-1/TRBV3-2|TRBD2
CASSPAGLAGYEQYF
TGTGCCAGCAGCCCCGCCGGACTAGCGGGGTACGAGCAGTACTTC
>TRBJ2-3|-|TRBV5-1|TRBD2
CASSLVGRAGGADTQYF
TGCGCCAGCAGCTTGGTTGGTCGAGCGGGAGGTGCAGATACGCAGTATTTT
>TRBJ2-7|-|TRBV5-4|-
CASSFDRSSYEQYF
TGTGCCAGCAGCTTCGACAGGAGCTCCTACGAGCAGTACTTC
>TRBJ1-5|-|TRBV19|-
CASSLKAGTRDQPQHF
TGTGCCAGTAGTCTCAAGGCAGGGACGAGAGATCAGCCCCAGCATTTT
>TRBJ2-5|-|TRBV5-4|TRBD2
CASSLGLAGGAETQYF
TGTGCCAGCAGCTTGGGGCTAGCGGGAGGTGCGGAGACCCAGTACTTC
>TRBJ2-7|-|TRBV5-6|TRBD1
CATPDRFGLYEQYF
TGTGCCACCCCGGACAGGTTTGGTCTCTACGAGCAGTACTTC
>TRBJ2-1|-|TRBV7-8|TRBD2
CASSLFLAGSSYNEQFF
TGTGCCAGCAGCTTATTCCTAGCGGGAAGCTCCTACAATGAGCAGTTCTTC
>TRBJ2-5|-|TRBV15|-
CATSRAGQSSETQYF
TGTGCCACCAGCAGAGCTGGGCAGTCCTCAGAGACCCAGTACTTC
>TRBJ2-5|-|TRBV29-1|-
CSVKLGAETQYF
TGCAGCGTAAAGCTAGGAGCAGAGACCCAGTACTTC
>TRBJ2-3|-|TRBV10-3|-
CAISEGGTGDADTQYF
TGTGCCATCAGTGAAGGCGGGACGGGCGATGCAGATACGCAGTATTTT
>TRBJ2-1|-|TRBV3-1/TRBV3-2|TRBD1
CASSQAPGTGWNEQFF
TGTGCCAGCAGCCAAGCACCAGGGACAGGGTGGAATGAGCAGTTCTTC
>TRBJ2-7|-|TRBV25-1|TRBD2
CASAGTSALWEQYF
TGTGCCAGCGCCGGGACTAGCGCGCTTTGGGAGCAGTACTTC
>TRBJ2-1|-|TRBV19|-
CATRLRSYNEQFF
TGTGCCACTCGTCTCCGCTCCTACAATGAGCAGTTCTTC
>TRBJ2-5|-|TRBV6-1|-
CASSEWQGNQETQYF
TGTGCCAGCAGTGAATGGCAGGGTAACCAAGAGACCCAGTACTTC
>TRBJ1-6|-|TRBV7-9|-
CASRPPGTENSPLHF
TGTGCCAGCAGGCCCCCCGGGACCGAGAATTCACCCCTCCACTTT
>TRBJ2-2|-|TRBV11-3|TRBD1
CASSFPDRGSRTGELFF
TGTGCCAGCAGCTTCCCGGACAGGGGGTCCCGCACCGGGGAGCTGTTTTTT
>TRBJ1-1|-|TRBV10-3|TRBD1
CAISLTGGTEAFF
TGTGCCATCAGTTTGACAGGGGGCACTGAAGCTTTCTTT
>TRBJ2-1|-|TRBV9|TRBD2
CASSSRVTSGRNEQFF
TGTGCCAGCAGCTCCAGGGTAACTAGCGGGAGGAATGAGCAGTTCTTC
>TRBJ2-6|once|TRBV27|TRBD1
CASSYAGQGAAGANVLTF
TGTGCCAGCAGTTACGCCGGACAGGGGGCCGCTGGGGCCAACGTCCTGACTTTC
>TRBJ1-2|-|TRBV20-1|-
CSARGIYGYTF
TGCAGTGCTAGGGGCATCTATGGCTACACCTTC
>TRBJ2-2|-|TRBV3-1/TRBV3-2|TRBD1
CASSHAGGLEVF
TGTGCCAGCAGCCATGCAGGGGGCTTGGAGGTTTTT
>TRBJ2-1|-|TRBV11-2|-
CASSSWNEQFF
TGTGCCAGCAGTAGTTGGAATGAGCAGTTCTTC
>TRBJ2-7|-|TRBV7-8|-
CASSLPTGYYEQYF
TGTGCCAGCAGCTTACCCACAGGTTACTACGAGCAGTACTTC
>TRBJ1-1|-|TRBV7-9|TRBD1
CASSLTGAGAEAFF
TGTGCCAGCAGCCTGACAGGGGCGGGGGCTGAAGCTTTCTTT
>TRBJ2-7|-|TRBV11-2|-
CASSESTSYEQYF
TGTGCCAGCAGCGAGAGCACATCCTACGAGCAGTACTTC
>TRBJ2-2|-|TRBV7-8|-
CASSLDWTGELFF
TGTGCCAGCAGCTTAGATTGGACCGGGGAGCTGTTTTTT
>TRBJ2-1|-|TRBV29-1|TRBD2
CSVEFPGGRSDNNEQFF
TGCAGCGTTGAATTTCCTGGCGGGAGGTCTGACAACAATGAGCAGTTCTTC
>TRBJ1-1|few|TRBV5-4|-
CASSSDSLTTEAFF
TGTGCCAGCAGCTCGGACAGCCTGACCACTGAAGCTTTCTTT
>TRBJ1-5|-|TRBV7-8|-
CASSSSLITASRGGRQPQHF
TGTGCCAGCAGCTCATCCTTAATTACAGCCTCCAGAGGTGGTCGTCAGCCCCAGCATTTT
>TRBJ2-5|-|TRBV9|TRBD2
CASSVVPSGRGGETQYF
TGTGCCAGCAGCGTAGTGCCTAGCGGGAGGGGAGGGGAGACCCAGTACTTC
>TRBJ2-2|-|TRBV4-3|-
CASSQGLDGLRAGELFF
TGCGCCAGCAGCCAGGGTCTAGATGGGTTAAGAGCCGGGGAGCTGTTTTTT
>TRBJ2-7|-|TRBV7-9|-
CASSSRASGTAREQYF
TGTGCCAGCAGCTCGAGGGCCTCCGGGACGGCTCGCGAGCAGTACTTC
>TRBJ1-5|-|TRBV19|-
CASSLGNQQVPDQPQHF
TGTGCCAGTAGTCTTGGGAATCAACAGGTTCCGGATCAGCCCCAGCATTTT
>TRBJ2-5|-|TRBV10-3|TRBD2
CASALAGVVETQYF
TGTGCCAGCGCGCTAGCGGGAGTAGTGGAGACCCAGTACTTC
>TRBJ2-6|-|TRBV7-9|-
CASSPTFVRGANVLTF
TGTGCCAGCAGCCCCACGTTTGTCCGTGGGGCCAACGTCCTGACTTTC
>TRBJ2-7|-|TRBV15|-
CATSRDWDFGLTYEQYF
TGTGCCACCAGCAGAGATTGGGACTTCGGACTAACCTACGAGCAGTACTTC
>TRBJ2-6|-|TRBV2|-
CARGQSSGANVLTF
TGTGCCAGGGGTCAGAGCTCTGGGGCCAACGTCCTGACTTTC
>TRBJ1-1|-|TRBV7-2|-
CASRQTAGSNTEAFF
TGTGCCAGCAGACAGACAGCAGGCTCGAACACTGAAGCTTTCTTT
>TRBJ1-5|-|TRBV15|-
CATSRKRTDYSNQPQHF
TGTGCCACCAGCAGAAAGAGGACGGATTATAGCAATCAGCCCCAGCATTTT
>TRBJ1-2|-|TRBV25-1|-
CASSGRVYGYTF
TGTGCCAGCAGTGGCAGGGTCTATGGCTACACCTTC
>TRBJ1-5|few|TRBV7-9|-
CASSLGGANQPQHF
TGTGCCAGCAGCTTAGGGGGCGCCAATCAGCCCCAGCATTTT
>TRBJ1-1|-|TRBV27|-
CASSLSGLNTEAFF
TGTGCCAGCAGTTTATCGGGGTTGAACACTGAAGCTTTCTTT
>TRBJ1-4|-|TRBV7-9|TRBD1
CASSLQGVNEKLFF
TGTGCCAGCAGCTTACAGGGGGTCAATGAAAAACTGTTTTTT
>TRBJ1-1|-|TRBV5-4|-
CASSPKGGSTEAFF
TGTGCCAGCAGCCCCAAGGGCGGGAGCACTGAAGCTTTCTTT
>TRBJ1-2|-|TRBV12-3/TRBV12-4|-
CASSLLIYGYTF
TGTGCCAGCAGTTTATTGATCTATGGCTACACCTTC
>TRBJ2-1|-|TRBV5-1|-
CASTSRANYNEQFF
TGCGCCAGCACCTCGCGGGCGAACTACAATGAGCAGTTCTTC
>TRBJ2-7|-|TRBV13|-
CASSLIETGREQYF
TGTGCCAGCAGCTTGATAGAGACAGGCCGCGAGCAGTACTTC
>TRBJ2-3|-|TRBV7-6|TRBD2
CASSLGPAGGSTDTQYF
TGTGCCAGCAGCTTAGGTCCCGCGGGGGGTAGCACAGATACGCAGTATTTT
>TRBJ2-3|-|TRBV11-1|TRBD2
CASSLSLAGADTQYF
TGTGCCAGCAGCTTATCACTAGCGGGAGCAGATACGCAGTATTTT
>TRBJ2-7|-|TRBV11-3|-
CASSSGRSYEQYF
TGTGCCAGCAGCTCAGGACGGAGTTACGAGCAGTACTTC